The TCR beta chain described here comes from a study of T cell responses to AZD1222 COVID-19 vaccine. Study-wide points: Nearly half of spike-specific TCRs reportedly target unmutated variant regions. Repertoire sampling was restricted to post-peak T cell response timepoints. White British people made up most donors, females outnumbered males, and clonal diversity was possibly underestimated.

With respect to this clone: Its antigen is currently unknown.

Generated by immunoSEQ multiplex PCR, the TCRdb table keeps only in-frame clones and is missing some. Of 120,000 or so clones listed, over 75% are singletons. The CDR3 is 16 amino acids. Germline CDR1 is SGHRS and CDR2 is YFSETQ. V was clipped by 1 base and J by 1 base, with 11 bases between them. The sequenced sample was peripheral blood, obtained on day 0 of AZD1222 vaccination. This chain connects TRBV5-1 to TRBJ2-2; unclear D gene. The TCR originated in an adult in good health. The CDR3 bases are TGCGCCAGCAGCTTGTATCAGAGAATGAACACCGGGGAGCTGTTTTTT. It specifies CASSLYQRMNTGELFF.